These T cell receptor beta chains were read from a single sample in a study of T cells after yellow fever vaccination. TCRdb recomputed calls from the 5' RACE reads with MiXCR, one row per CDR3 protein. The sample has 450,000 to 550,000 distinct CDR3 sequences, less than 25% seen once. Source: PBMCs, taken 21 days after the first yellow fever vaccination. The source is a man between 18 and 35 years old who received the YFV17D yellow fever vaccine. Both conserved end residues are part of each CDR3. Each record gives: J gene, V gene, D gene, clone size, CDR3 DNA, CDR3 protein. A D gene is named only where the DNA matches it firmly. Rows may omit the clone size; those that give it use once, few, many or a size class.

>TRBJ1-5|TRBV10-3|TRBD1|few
TGTGCCATCAGAGCCGGGACAGAGCAGCCCCAGCATTTT
CAIRAGTEQPQHF
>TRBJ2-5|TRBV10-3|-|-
TGTGCCACCGGGGAGGTAACGGAGACCCAGTACTTC
CATGEVTETQYF
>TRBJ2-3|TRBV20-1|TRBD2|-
TGCAGTGCTAGTAGGGCGGGGGGGGCAGATACGCAGTATTTT
CSASRAGGADTQYF
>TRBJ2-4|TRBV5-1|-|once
TGCGCCAGCAGCTGGCATCCCGGAGGGCAGAAAAACATTCAGTACTTC
CASSWHPGGQKNIQYF
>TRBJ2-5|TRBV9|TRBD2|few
TGTGCCAGCAGCGGAATGACTAGCGGGGAGACCCAGTACTTC
CASSGMTSGETQYF
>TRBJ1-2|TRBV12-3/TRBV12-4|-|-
TGTGCCAGCAGTCACTGCTGGCCGGGAACCGACTATGGCTACACCTTC
CASSHCWPGTDYGYTF
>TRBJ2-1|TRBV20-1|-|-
TGCAGTGCTATCCTTCTGGCGGGGCAAAGCTCCTACAATGAGCAGTTCTTC
CSAILLAGQSSYNEQFF
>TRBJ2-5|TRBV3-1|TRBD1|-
TGTGCCAGCAGGGACAGGGATCGTACGTACCAAGAGACCCAGTACTTC
CASRDRDRTYQETQYF
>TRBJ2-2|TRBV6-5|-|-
TGTGCCAGCAGTTACTGGGGGGTCGGAACCGGGGAGCTGTTTTTT
CASSYWGVGTGELFF
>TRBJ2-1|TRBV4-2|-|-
TGTGCCAGCAGCCATAGAGGGACGACGGGGTACAATGAGCAGTTCTTC
CASSHRGTTGYNEQFF
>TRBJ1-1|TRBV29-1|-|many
TGCAGCGTTGTGCCGGGGAACGCTGAAGCTTTCTTT
CSVVPGNAEAFF
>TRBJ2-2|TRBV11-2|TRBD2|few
TGTGCCAGCAGCTTTACTAGCGGGGGGGCTGGCGGGGAGCTGTTTTTT
CASSFTSGGAGGELFF
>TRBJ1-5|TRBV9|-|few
TGTGCCAGCAGCAAAGGTTCGGGGTTGGTAGAACAGCCCCAGCATTTT
CASSKGSGLVEQPQHF
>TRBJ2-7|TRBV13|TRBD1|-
TGTGCCAGCAGCTTAGGTCGGGACAGGGGGTCCCACGAGCAGTACTTC
CASSLGRDRGSHEQYF
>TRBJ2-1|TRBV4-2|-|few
TGTGCCAGCAGCCAAGATAGCCCAGGAGAGAGATACAATGAGCAGTTCTTC
CASSQDSPGERYNEQFF
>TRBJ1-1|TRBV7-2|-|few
TGTGCCAGCAGCCCCCTCGGGGGGAAAGAAGCTTTCTTT
CASSPLGGKEAFF
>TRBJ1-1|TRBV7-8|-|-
TGTGCCAGCAGCTTAGTGGCCAGTAACACTGAAGCTTTCTTT
CASSLVASNTEAFF
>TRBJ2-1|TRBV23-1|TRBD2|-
TGCGCCAGCAGTCACCCCTTAGGGGACTATCAAGTCTATGAGCAGTTCTTC
CASSHPLGDYQVYEQFF
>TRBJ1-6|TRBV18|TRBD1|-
TGTGCCAGCTTTGCGGACAGGAATAATTCACCCCTCCACTTT
CASFADRNNSPLHF
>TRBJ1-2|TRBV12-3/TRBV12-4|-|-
TGTGCCAGCAGTTCGATGGCAGGTCATGGCTACACCTTC
CASSSMAGHGYTF
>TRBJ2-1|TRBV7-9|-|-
TGTGCCAGCAGCTTATCCACTAGCTTTAGGGTCAATGAGCAGTTCTTC
CASSLSTSFRVNEQFF
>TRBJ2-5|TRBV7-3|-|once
TGTGCCAGCAGCTTATCCCCCGGGAAGAAAGAGACCCAGTACTTC
CASSLSPGKKETQYF
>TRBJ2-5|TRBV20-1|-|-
TGCAGTGCTTACAGGGAAAGGGGAGAGACCCAGTACTTC
CSAYRERGETQYF
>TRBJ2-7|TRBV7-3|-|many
TGTGCCAGCAGCCAACTGAGCGGGCCTTACGAGCAGTACTTC
CASSQLSGPYEQYF
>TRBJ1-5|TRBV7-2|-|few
TGTGCCAGCAGCCAATACCAGGGGAAGGAGCAGCCCCAGCATTTT
CASSQYQGKEQPQHF
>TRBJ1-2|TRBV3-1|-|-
TGTGCCAGCAGCCCCTATTCTGAGAGAACCAACACCTTC
CASSPYSERTNTF
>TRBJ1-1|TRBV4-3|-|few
TGCGCCAGCAGCCAAGATAGAGAGGGATGGACTGAAGCTTTCTTT
CASSQDREGWTEAFF
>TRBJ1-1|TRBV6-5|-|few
TGTGCCAGCAGTTACGGGGGGCGCATGAACACTGAAGCTTTCTTT
CASSYGGRMNTEAFF
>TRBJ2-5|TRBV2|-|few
TGTGCCAGCCAGCAGCAAGAGACCCAGTACTTC
CASQQQETQYF
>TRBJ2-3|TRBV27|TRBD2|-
TGTGCCAGTTGCGGGGGGGGCGGGGGGAAAATAAGCACAGATACGCAGTATTTT
CASCGGGGGKISTDTQYF
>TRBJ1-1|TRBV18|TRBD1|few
TGTGCCAGCTCACCACCGGGGACAGTTGAAGCTTTCTTT
CASSPPGTVEAFF
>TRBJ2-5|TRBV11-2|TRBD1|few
TGTGCCAGCAGCCCTACAGGGGGTTTGGGAAAGGAGACCCAGTACTTC
CASSPTGGLGKETQYF
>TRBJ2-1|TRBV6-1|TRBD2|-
TGTGCCAGCAGTACCGGGGGGGGCTCCTACAATGAGCAGTTCTTC
CASSTGGGSYNEQFF
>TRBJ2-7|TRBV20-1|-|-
TGCAGTGCTAGAAGGGGTTGGGATCGCTACGAGCAGTACTTC
CSARRGWDRYEQYF
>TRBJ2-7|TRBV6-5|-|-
TGTGCCAGCAGTTCCCGACAGACCTACGAGCAGTACTTC
CASSSRQTYEQYF
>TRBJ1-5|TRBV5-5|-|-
TGTGCCAGCAGCCTGGCGTGGGGTCGGAATCAGCCCCAGCATTTT
CASSLAWGRNQPQHF
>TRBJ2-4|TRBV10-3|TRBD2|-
TGTACCATCAGTTTCTCGCGGGGGGACCTAGCCAAAAACATTCAGTACTTC
CTISFSRGDLAKNIQYF
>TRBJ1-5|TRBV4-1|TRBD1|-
TGCGCCAGCAGCCAACGGACAGGTATACAGCCCCAGCATTTT
CASSQRTGIQPQHF
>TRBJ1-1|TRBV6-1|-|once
TGTGCCAGCAGTGCCTCACTTATGGGCACTGAAGCTTTCTTT
CASSASLMGTEAFF
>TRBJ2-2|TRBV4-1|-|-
TGCGCCAGCAGCCCCTCTTGGGCCCGCCCCGGGGAGCTGTTTTTT
CASSPSWARPGELFF
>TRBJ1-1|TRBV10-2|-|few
TGCGCCAGCAGTGAGCACCGGGGACTGGGGACTGAAGCTTTCTTT
CASSEHRGLGTEAFF
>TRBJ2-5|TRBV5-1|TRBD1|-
TGCGCCAGCAGCTTGGAAGGCAGGGGGACACAAGAGACCCAGTACTTC
CASSLEGRGTQETQYF
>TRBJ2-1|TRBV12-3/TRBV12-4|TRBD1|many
TGTGCCAGCAGTTCCTCTCCGGGACAGGGCCTATTCTTC
CASSSSPGQGLFF
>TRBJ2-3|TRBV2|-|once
TGTGCCAGCAGTGAGCGGGTGTATACGCAGTATTTT
CASSERVYTQYF
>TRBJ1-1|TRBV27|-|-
TGTGCCAGCAGTTTTCTTGGCGGGTTCACTGAAGCTTTCTTT
CASSFLGGFTEAFF
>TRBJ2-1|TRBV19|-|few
TGTGCCAGTAGTACAGGACGCTCCTACAATGAGCAGTTCTTC
CASSTGRSYNEQFF
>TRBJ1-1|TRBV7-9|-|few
TGTGCCAGCAGCTTAGGTTGGGAAGCTGAAGCTTTCTTT
CASSLGWEAEAFF
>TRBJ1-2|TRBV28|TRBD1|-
TGTGCCACAGGGGGGGTGGCAGCTTACTACACCTTC
CATGGVAAYYTF
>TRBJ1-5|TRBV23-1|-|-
TGCGCCAGCAGTCCCAGGAAAAATCAGCCCCAGCATTTT
CASSPRKNQPQHF
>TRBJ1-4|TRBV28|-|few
TGTGCCAGCAGCCCCCCGGGCCGTATTGAAAAACTGTTTTTT
CASSPPGRIEKLFF
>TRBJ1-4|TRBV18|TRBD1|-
TGTGCCAGCTCAACAGGGGGGTTCGATGAAAAACTGTTTTTT
CASSTGGFDEKLFF
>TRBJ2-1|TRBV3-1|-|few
TGTGCCAGCAGCCTCTGGCCCGATGAGCAGTTCTTC
CASSLWPDEQFF